These T cell receptor beta chains were read from a single sample in a study of CD4 T cells in relation to SARS-CoV-2 and coronaviruses. Some clones are missing from TCRdb's copy, which holds only in-frame ones; the method was immunoSEQ multiplex PCR. The sample includes 60,000 to 85,000 clones, approximately 95% of them seen just once. The sample was naive CD4+ T cells from PBMCs. Receptors were obtained from a human donor in good health. CDR3s include the opening cysteine and the closing phenylalanine or tryptophan. A D gene is named only where the DNA matches it firmly. Not all rows give a size; the values are once, few, many and, for expanded clones, a class.

TRBJ2-5	.	TRBV9	TRBD1	CASSQGQAPGTQYF	TGTGCCAGCAGCCAGGGACAGGCCCCGGGGACCCAGTACTTC
TRBJ2-3	.	TRBV5-6	TRBD1	CASSRDRGKDTQYF	TGTGCCAGCAGCCGCGACAGGGGAAAAGATACGCAGTATTTT
TRBJ2-5	.	TRBV2	TRBD1	CASSAARGQETQYF	TGTGCCAGCAGTGCGGCCAGGGGGCAGGAGACCCAGTACTTC
TRBJ1-6	.	TRBV5-1	.	CASSLGDNSPLHF	TGCGCCAGCAGCTTGGGAGATAATTCACCCCTCCACTTT
TRBJ1-4	.	TRBV5-1	TRBD1	CASSLAQGNEKLFF	TGCGCCAGCAGCTTGGCACAGGGGAATGAAAAACTGTTTTTT
TRBJ2-2	.	TRBV19	TRBD1	CASSIGGGTGLSGELFF	TGTGCCAGTAGTATAGGAGGGGGGACAGGGCTGTCCGGGGAGCTGTTTTTT
TRBJ2-7	.	TRBV28	.	CASRISTPDAYEQYF	TGTGCCAGCAGAATATCCACCCCTGACGCCTACGAGCAGTACTTC
TRBJ2-7	.	TRBV5-1	TRBD1	CASRGARGLLYEQYF	TGCGCCAGCAGGGGGGCCAGGGGGCTGCTCTACGAGCAGTACTTC
TRBJ1-1	once	TRBV3-1/TRBV3-2	TRBD1	CASSQDRGGGQLNTEAFF	TGTGCCAGCAGCCAAGATAGGGGAGGGGGCCAACTGAACACTGAAGCTTTCTTT
TRBJ2-2	.	TRBV11-2	.	CASSLVRAATGELFF	TGTGCCAGCAGCTTAGTTCGGGCTGCTACCGGGGAGCTGTTTTTT
TRBJ1-1	.	TRBV2	.	CASSEQGQKNTEAFF	TGTGCCAGCAGTGAACAGGGACAAAAGAACACTGAAGCTTTCTTT
TRBJ1-3	few	TRBV19	.	CASSTGPPSGNTIYF	TGTGCCAGTAGTACGGGACCACCCTCTGGAAACACCATATATTTT
TRBJ1-2	.	TRBV6-5	.	CASRQGTRYGYTF	TGTGCCAGCAGGCAAGGAACTCGATATGGCTACACCTTC
TRBJ1-2	.	TRBV3-1/TRBV3-2	.	CASTRRGGGREDYGYTF	TGTGCCAGCACCCGGAGGGGTGGGGGGCGCGAAGACTATGGCTACACCTTC
TRBJ2-7	.	TRBV5-4	.	CASSWGPGRGGAYEQYF	TGTGCCAGCAGCTGGGGGCCTGGACGGGGAGGGGCCTACGAGCAGTACTTC
TRBJ1-2	.	TRBV7-2	TRBD1	CASISGQGASGYTF	TGTGCCAGCATTTCAGGACAGGGGGCAAGTGGCTACACCTTC
TRBJ2-7	.	TRBV30	.	CAWSLSSYEQYF	TGTGCCTGGAGTTTGTCGTCCTACGAGCAGTACTTC
TRBJ2-2	.	TRBV18	.	CASSAARPSTGELFF	TGTGCCAGCTCAGCCGCTAGGCCGAGCACCGGGGAGCTGTTTTTT
TRBJ2-3	.	TRBV2	.	CASSEFRPDTQYF	TGTGCCAGCAGTGAATTCCGTCCAGATACGCAGTATTTT
TRBJ1-1	.	TRBV5-4	.	CASSLYLSGGAFF	TGTGCCAGCAGCTTGTATTTGTCGGGGGGAGCTTTCTTT
TRBJ1-4	.	TRBV28	.	CASSPGGGTNEKLFF	TGTGCCAGCAGTCCCGGGGGTGGGACTAATGAAAAACTGTTTTTT
TRBJ2-3	.	TRBV5-1	TRBD1	CASSPQGASDTQYF	TGCGCCAGCAGCCCACAGGGGGCTTCGGATACGCAGTATTTT
TRBJ1-2	.	TRBV7-9	.	CASSSGGLDYGYTF	TGTGCCAGCAGCTCGGGGGGCCTGGACTATGGCTACACCTTC
TRBJ2-1	.	TRBV9	.	CASSVLGRYNEQFF	TGTGCCAGCAGCGTACTCGGCAGGTACAATGAGCAGTTCTTC
TRBJ2-3	.	TRBV19	TRBD2	CASSPASGGAYTQYF	TGTGCCAGTAGTCCCGCTAGCGGGGGGGCGTATACGCAGTATTTT
TRBJ2-3	.	TRBV3-1/TRBV3-2	TRBD2	CASSSKWIAGDSDTQYF	TGTGCCAGCAGTTCAAAGTGGATAGCGGGAGACTCAGATACGCAGTATTTT
TRBJ2-7	.	TRBV27	TRBD2	CASSLRLAGGPSSYEQYF	TGTGCCAGCAGTTTACGACTAGCGGGGGGCCCTAGCTCCTACGAGCAGTACTTC
TRBJ1-4	.	TRBV10-3	.	CAISESAGEKLFF	TGTGCCATCAGTGAGTCGGCGGGTGAAAAACTGTTTTTT
TRBJ1-3	.	TRBV19	TRBD1	CASRGPGQGSGNTIYF	TGTGCCAGTAGGGGACCGGGACAGGGATCTGGAAACACCATATATTTT
TRBJ1-4	.	TRBV28	.	CASRGPNEKLFF	TGTGCCAGCAGGGGTCCTAATGAAAAACTGTTTTTT
TRBJ1-4	.	TRBV4-3	.	CASSQRGRDEKLFF	TGCGCCAGCAGCCAGAGGGGAAGGGATGAAAAACTGTTTTTT
TRBJ2-5	.	TRBV5-1	.	CASSLGNRVLETQYF	TGCGCCAGCAGCTTGGGGAACAGGGTATTGGAGACCCAGTACTTC
TRBJ1-2	.	TRBV6-5	.	CASRGRVDFNYGYTF	TGTGCCAGCAGGGGCCGTGTCGATTTTAACTATGGCTACACCTTC
TRBJ2-1	.	TRBV3-1/TRBV3-2	.	CASSQVIGIYNEQFF	TGTGCCAGCAGCCAAGTCATAGGAATCTACAATGAGCAGTTCTTC